Listed below are T cell receptor beta chains from one sample, sequenced in a study of T-cell memory formation after mild COVID-19. TCRdb independently ran MiXCR on the 5' RACE reads; one entry per CDR3 protein. The sample holds about 470,000 distinct CDR3 sequences, 15% to 20% seen once. The material sequenced was PBMCs or a T cell subset sorted from them (not recorded which). The receptor set was obtained from an adult woman who had mild COVID-19 (a few samples of this study predate the infection). Cell type and time point are not known. Each CDR3 is given with its conserved first and last residue. Each record gives: V gene, J gene, CDR3 protein.

>TRBV5-4|TRBJ2-5
CASSVDRAQYF
>TRBV5-1|TRBJ2-3
CASSLGSGGADTQYF
>TRBV4-3|TRBJ2-1
CASSQDLGLLTNEQFF
>TRBV12-3/TRBV12-4|TRBJ2-1
CASSSRTTLISYNEQFF
>TRBV6-5|TRBJ2-7
CASRNRDGEQYF
>TRBV11-2|TRBJ2-1
CASSFSGLAGAEQFF
>TRBV5-1|TRBJ1-2
CASSSGGNDYGYTF
>TRBV30|TRBJ2-6
CAWSERPSGANVLTF
>TRBV5-1|TRBJ2-3
CASSFSGTSTDTQYF
>TRBV20-1|TRBJ2-2
CSARGVNTGELFF
>TRBV7-9|TRBJ2-7
CASSLFRDGSYEQYF
>TRBV5-6|TRBJ1-1
CASSTGKAEAFF
>TRBV20-1|TRBJ2-2
CSASSGRQNTGELFF
>TRBV10-3|TRBJ1-1
CAIRMDGNTEAFF
>TRBV5-1|TRBJ2-5
CASSPGTVVGQYF
>TRBV7-8|TRBJ2-2
CASSSRQGWTGELFF
>TRBV29-1|TRBJ1-2
CSVEDQGTSSNGGYTF
>TRBV5-1|TRBJ2-3
CASQSGGAPDTQYF
>TRBV7-2|TRBJ2-7
CASSLDLGEQYF
>TRBV10-3|TRBJ2-1
CAIMSGTSVANEQFF
>TRBV7-9|TRBJ1-2
CASSSAGTIHVTGGYTF
>TRBV24-1|TRBJ2-1
CATSDSDPTTYNEQFF
>TRBV24-1|TRBJ2-3
CATSGNRVHTDTQYF
>TRBV4-3|TRBJ2-1
CASSKGVQSSYNEQFF
>TRBV7-2|TRBJ2-1
CASSPGTSGNDEQFF
>TRBV7-2|TRBJ2-3
CASSSTVGQRTTDTQYF
>TRBV18|TRBJ2-5
CASSPSGTGKETQYF
>TRBV7-8|TRBJ2-7
CASSLGSGSSAFAYEQYF
>TRBV5-1|TRBJ1-1
CASSLTPSTITGTEAFF
>TRBV2|TRBJ2-7
CASEEGVEQYF
>TRBV5-6|TRBJ2-1
CASSLPLDRGQIYNEQFF
>TRBV2|TRBJ2-3
CASSVGAGTFSAQYF
>TRBV11-2|TRBJ2-3
CASSLVGMDTQYF
>TRBV15|TRBJ2-3
CATAGLITDTQYF
>TRBV3-1|TRBJ2-3
CASSQDLSRVTDTQYF
>TRBV12-3/TRBV12-4|TRBJ2-6
CASSSSTANVLTF
>TRBV6-6|TRBJ2-3
CASSYSDRGTSTDTQYF
>TRBV10-3|TRBJ2-7
CAISERGYEQYF
>TRBV24-1|TRBJ2-3
CATSDHGTSTDTQYF
>TRBV4-1|TRBJ1-2
CASSRLNSNRYGYTF
>TRBV12-3/TRBV12-4|TRBJ1-5
CASSLGQIGYSNQPQHF
>TRBV6-1|TRBJ1-2
CASSTTGSDGYTF